This TCR beta chain was retrieved from a study of glioma-infiltrating T cells. Study results and limitations: Tissue-blood divergence was below expectation in non-neoplastic patients, above in gliomas.

TCR alpha and beta CDR3 regions were amplified from RNA using iRepertoire nested multiplex PCR. For one-step reverse transcription and amplification, about 85-400 ng of tissue mRNA or PBMC total RNA was used. Via MiXCR, TCRdb re-called the multiplex PCR reads, giving one row per CDR3 protein. The sample has around 170,000 distinct CDR3 sequences, 43% seen once. This clonotype turned up a few times. The target antigen is unknown. At one boundary the junction diverges from the germline segment, which might be a read error. The CDR3 spans 14 residues. From germline, CDR1 is WSHSY and CDR2 SAAADI. The clonotype was recovered from a human donor with low-grade glioma or glioblastoma, undergoing nonglioma brain surgery, or in good health (not recorded which). The chain carries TRBV10-2 and TRBJ2-2; 11 positions agree with TRBD1. Specimen: glioma tissue, nonneoplastic brain tissue, or PBMCs (not recorded which). DNA of the CDR3: TGTGCCACCGGGACAGGGGGGAACACCGGGGAGCTGTTTTTT. It codes for CATGTGGNTGELFF.